This T cell receptor beta chain originates from a study of Ad26.COV2.S vaccination and SARS-CoV-2 variants. Study background: Donor got 5x10^10 or 1x10^11 viral particles of Ad26.COV2.S. Notes on the study in general: Breadth measured for non-spike TCRs was similar across vaccine and placebo recipients. Substantial breadth in spike-specific CD8+ and CD4+ T cell responses was reportedly seen after vaccination.

This clone was recorded once. Its target is unknown. Germline V gene lookup returns CDR1 MNHEY and CDR2 SVGAGI. Trimming stripped 0 bases from V and 0 bases from J, with 9 bases between. CDR3 length: 15 residues. The treatment was: 15 to 20 received Ad26.COV2.S at low or high dose, single or two shots; 5 received placebo; per-sample allocation not given. Samples analyzed were those drawn on day 63 after the first vaccine or placebo injection. The study used a vaccine consisting of an Ad26 vector that expressed Wuhan-strain SARS-CoV-2 spike. The data were produced by immunoSEQ multiplex PCR, yet TCRdb's version contains in-frame clones alone and is incomplete. The sample has hundreds of thousands of clones, approximately 83% seen once.

The sample here was peripheral blood, taken in a trial of Ad26.COV2.S vaccine versus placebo. This rearrangement joins TRBV6-5 to TRBJ2-7; D remains unclear. The clonotype comes from a person aged 18-65 years who received the Ad26.COV2.S COVID-19 vaccine or a placebo. The CDR3 is CASSYSSTSSYEQYF. CDR3 DNA sequence: TGTGCCAGCAGTTACTCGTCCACAAGCTCCTACGAGCAGTACTTC.